Below are 4 T cell receptor beta chains sequenced from a single sample in a study of T cells expressing NK-cell markers. TCRdb reprocessed the 5' RACE reads, keeping one entry per CDR3 protein, no DNA. This repertoire includes fewer than 400,000 distinct CDR3 sequences. Input material: blood T cells: a sorted CD56 or NKG2C T cell subset, CD4+ or CD8+ T cells, or bulk PBMC T cells (not recorded which). These TCRs come from a woman in her forties or fifties in good health.

The gene calls are TRBV5-1 and TRBJ2-5; as DNA is missing, the TRBD2 call by TCRdb cannot be tested. Germline CDR1 reads SGHRS; CDR2 reads YFSETQ. The CDR3 is 18 amino acids. The CDR3 protein is CASSLARPGPLPQETQYF.

CDR3 amino acids: CSAGRQYNEQFF. The V call is TRBV29-1, the J call TRBJ2-1; TCRdb names TRBD1, which stays unverified in the absence of DNA. The CDR3 is 12 residues long. Germline assignment: CDR1 SQVTM and CDR2 ANQGSEA.

This chain connects TRBV30 to TRBJ1-1. The germline V gene has CDR1 GTSNPN and CDR2 SVGIG (reference sequence). The CDR3 length is 14 residues. The CDR3: CAWSEGLQNTEAFF.

This chain uses TRBV4-1 with TRBJ2-7; the D gene TCRdb calls, TRBD2, cannot be checked with no DNA. Germline values: CDR1 MGHRA, CDR2 YSYEKL. The CDR3 contains 17 residues. The CDR3 sequence: CASSHTPERERGYEQYF.